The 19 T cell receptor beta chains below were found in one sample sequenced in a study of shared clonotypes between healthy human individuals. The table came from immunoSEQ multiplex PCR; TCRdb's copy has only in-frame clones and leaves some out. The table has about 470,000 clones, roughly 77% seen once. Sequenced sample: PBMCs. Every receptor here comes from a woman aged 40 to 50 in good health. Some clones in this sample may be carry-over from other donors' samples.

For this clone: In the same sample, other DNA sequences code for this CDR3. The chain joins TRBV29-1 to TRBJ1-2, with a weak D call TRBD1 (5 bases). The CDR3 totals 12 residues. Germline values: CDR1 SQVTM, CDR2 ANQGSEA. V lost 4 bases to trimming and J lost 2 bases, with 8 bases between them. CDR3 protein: CSVGDRNYGYTF. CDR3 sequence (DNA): TGCAGCGTTGGGGACCGAAACTATGGCTACACCTTC.

CDR3 region: CASSQGLASYEQFF. CDR3 in DNA: TGCGCCAGCAGCCAAGGACTAGCTTCGTATGAGCAGTTCTTC. The V and J genes are TRBV4-3 and TRBJ2-1; TRBD2 matches 7 bases. Germline CDR1 reads LGHNA; CDR2 reads YSLEER. V lost 1 base, J lost 8 bases, and 5 bases stayed unmatched. This CDR3 is 14 amino acids long.

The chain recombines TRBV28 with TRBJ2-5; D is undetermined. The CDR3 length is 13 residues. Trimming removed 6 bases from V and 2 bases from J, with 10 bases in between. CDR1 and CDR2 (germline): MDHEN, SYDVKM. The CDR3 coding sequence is TGTGCCAGCAGGAAACAAGTTCAAGAGACCCAGTACTTC. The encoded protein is CASRKQVQETQYF.

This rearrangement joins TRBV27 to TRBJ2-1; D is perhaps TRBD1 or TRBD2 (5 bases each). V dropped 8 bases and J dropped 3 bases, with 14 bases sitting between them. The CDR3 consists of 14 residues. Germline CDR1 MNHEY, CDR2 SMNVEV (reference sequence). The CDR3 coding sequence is TGTGCCAGCCATCGCCGGGGCGGCTACAATGAGCAGTTCTTC. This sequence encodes CASHRRGGYNEQFF.

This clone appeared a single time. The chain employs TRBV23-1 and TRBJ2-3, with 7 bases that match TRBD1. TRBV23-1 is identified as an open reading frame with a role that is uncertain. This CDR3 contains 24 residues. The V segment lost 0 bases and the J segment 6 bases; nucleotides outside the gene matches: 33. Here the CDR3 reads CASSQSGVIGERGPRDNHWDTQYF. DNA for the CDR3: TGCGCCAGCAGTCAATCGGGGGTTATTGGCGAGAGGGGGCCGCGCGACAACCACTGGGATACGCAGTATTTT.

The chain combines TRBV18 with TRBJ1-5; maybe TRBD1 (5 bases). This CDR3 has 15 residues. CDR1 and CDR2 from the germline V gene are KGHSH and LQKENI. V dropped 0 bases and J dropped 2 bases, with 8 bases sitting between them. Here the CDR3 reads CASSPPSGGNQPQHF. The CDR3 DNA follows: TGTGCCAGCTCACCACCTTCGGGGGGCAATCAGCCCCAGCATTTT. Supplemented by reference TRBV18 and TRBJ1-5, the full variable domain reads NAGVMQNPRHLVRRRGQEARLRCSPMKGHSHVYWYRQLPEEGLKFMVYLQKENIIDESGMPKERFSAEFPKEGPSILRIQQVVRGDSAAYFCASSPPSGGNQPQHFGDGTRLSIL.

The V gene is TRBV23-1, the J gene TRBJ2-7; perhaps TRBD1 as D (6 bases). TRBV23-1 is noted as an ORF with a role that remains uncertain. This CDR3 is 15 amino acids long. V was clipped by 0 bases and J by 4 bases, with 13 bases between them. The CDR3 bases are TGCGCCAGCAGTCAATCTCCCCCCAGGGGATACGAGCAGTACTTC. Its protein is CASSQSPPRGYEQYF.

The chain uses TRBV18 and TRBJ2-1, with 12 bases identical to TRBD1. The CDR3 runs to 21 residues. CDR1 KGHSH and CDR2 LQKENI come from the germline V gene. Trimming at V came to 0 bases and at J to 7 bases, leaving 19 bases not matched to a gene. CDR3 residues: CASSPPMGQGASLAGINEQFF. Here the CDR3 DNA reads TGTGCCAGCTCACCACCGATGGGACAGGGGGCGAGTCTAGCGGGGATAAATGAGCAGTTCTTC.

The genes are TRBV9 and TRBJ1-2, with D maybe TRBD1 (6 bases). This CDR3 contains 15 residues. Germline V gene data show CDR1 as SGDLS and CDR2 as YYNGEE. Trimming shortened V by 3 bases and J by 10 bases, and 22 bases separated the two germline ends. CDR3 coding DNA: TGTGCCAGCAGCGCGAGCGGGACATTCGATGGGTTCTACACCTTC. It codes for CASSASGTFDGFYTF.

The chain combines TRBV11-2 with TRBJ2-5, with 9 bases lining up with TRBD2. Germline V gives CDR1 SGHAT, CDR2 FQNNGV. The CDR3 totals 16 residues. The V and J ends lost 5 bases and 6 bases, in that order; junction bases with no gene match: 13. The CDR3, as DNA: TGTGCCAGCAGCCCTGGATGGGGGACTAGCCGGAAGACCCAGTACTTC. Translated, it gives CASSPGWGTSRKTQYF.

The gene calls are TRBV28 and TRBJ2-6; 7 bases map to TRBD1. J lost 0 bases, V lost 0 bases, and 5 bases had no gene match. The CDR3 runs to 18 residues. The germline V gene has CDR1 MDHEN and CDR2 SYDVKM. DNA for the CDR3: TGTGCCAGCAGTTTATGGTCGGACAGGTCCTCTGGGGCCAACGTCCTGACTTTC. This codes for CASSLWSDRSSGANVLTF.

The CDR3 sequence: CASRRSLTGELFF. The CDR3 nucleotides are TGTGCCAGCAGAAGGAGCTTAACCGGGGAGCTGTTTTTT. The rearrangement joins TRBV28 to TRBJ2-2; D remains ambiguous. Germline loops: CDR1 MDHEN, CDR2 SYDVKM. Trimming pared 6 bases from V and 5 bases from J, leaving 10 bases between. The CDR3 consists of 13 residues. Based on the CDR3 plus reference TRBV28 and TRBJ2-2, the full variable domain is DVKVTQSSRYLVKRTGEKVFLECVQDMDHENMFWYRQDPGLGLRLIYFSYDVKMKEKGDIPEGYSVSREKKERFSLILESASTNQTSMYLCASRRSLTGELFFGEGSRLTVL.

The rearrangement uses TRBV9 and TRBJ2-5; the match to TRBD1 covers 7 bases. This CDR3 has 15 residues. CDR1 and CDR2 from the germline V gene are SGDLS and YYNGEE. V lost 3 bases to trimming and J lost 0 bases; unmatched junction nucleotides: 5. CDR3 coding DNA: TGTGCCAGCAGCGCGGGACAGATGTACCAAGAGACCCAGTACTTC. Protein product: CASSAGQMYQETQYF.

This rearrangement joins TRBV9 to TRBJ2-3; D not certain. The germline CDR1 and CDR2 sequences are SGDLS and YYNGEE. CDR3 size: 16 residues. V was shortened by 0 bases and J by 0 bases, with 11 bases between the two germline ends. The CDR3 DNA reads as TGTGCCAGCAGCGTAGTGGGGATAGGGAGCACAGATACGCAGTATTTT. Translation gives CASSVVGIGSTDTQYF. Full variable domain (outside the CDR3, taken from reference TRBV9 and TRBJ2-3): DSGVTQTPKHLITATGQRVTLRCSPRSGDLSVYWYQQSLDQGLQFLIQYYNGEERAKGNILERFSAQQFPDLHSELNLSSLELGDSALYFCASSVVGIGSTDTQYFGPGTRLTVL.

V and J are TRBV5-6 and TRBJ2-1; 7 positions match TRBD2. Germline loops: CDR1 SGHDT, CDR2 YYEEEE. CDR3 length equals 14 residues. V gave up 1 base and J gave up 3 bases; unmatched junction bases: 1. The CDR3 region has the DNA TGTGCCAGCAGCTTGAGCGGGGACTACAATGAGCAGTTCTTC. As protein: CASSLSGDYNEQFF.

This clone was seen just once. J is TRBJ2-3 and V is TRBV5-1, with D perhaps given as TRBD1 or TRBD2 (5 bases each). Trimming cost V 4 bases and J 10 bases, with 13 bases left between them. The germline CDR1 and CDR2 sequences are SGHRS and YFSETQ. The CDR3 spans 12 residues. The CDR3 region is CASSDPGTAQYF. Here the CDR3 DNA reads TGCGCCAGCAGCGATCCCGGGACGGCGCAGTATTTT.

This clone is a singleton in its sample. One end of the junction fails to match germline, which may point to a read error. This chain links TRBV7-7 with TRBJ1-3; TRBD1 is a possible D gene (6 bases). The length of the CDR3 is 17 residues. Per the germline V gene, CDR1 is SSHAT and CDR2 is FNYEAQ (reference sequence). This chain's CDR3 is CASSLRPPGTTGNTIYF. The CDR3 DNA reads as TGTGCTAGCAGCTTAAGGCCCCCCGGGACAACTGGAAACACCATATATTTT.

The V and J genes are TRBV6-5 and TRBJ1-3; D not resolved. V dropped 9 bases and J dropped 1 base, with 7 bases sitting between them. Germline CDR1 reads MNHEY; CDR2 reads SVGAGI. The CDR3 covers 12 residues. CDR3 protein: CASLSSGNTIYF. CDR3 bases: TGTGCCAGTCTGAGTTCTGGAAACACCATATATTTT.

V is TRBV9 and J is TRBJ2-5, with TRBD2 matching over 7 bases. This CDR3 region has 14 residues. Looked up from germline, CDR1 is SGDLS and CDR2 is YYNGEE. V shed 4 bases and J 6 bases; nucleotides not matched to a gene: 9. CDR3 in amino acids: CASSPRTSPQTQYF. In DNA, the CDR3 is TGTGCCAGCAGCCCCAGGACTAGTCCCCAGACCCAGTACTTC.